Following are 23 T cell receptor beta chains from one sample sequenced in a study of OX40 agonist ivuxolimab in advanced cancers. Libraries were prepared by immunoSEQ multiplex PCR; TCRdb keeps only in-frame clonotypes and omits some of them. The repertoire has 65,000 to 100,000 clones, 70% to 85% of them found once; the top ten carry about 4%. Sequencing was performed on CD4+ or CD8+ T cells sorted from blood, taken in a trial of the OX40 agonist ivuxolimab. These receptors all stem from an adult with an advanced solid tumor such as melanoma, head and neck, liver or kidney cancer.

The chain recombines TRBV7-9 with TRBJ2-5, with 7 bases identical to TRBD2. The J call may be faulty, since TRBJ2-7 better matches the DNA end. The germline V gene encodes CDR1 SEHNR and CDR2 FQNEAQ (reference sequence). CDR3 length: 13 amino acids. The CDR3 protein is CASSFGEGYEQYF. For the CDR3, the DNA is TGTGCCAGCAGCTTCGGGGAGGGCTACGAGCAGTACTTC.

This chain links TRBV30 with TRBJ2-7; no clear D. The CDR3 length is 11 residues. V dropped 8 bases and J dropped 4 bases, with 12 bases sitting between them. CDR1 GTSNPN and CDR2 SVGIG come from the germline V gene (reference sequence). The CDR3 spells CAARVLYEQYF. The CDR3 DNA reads TGTGCCGCAAGGGTTCTATACGAGCAGTACTTC. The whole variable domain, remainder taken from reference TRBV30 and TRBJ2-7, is SQTIHQWPATLVQPVGSPLSLECTVEGTSNPNLYWYRQAAGRGLQLLFYSVGIGQISSEVPQNLSASRPQDRQFILSSKKLLLSDSGFYLCAARVLYEQYFGPGTRLTVT.

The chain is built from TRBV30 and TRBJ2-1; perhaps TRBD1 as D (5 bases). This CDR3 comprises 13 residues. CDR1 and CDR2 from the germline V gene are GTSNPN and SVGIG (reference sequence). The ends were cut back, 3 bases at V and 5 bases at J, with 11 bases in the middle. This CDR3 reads CAWSPDTNNEQFF. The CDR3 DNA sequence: TGTGCCTGGAGCCCGGACACCAACAATGAGCAGTTCTTC.

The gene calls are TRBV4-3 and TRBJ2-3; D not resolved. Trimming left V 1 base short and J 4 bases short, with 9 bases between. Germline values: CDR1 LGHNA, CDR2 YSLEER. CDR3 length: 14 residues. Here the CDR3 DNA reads TGCGCCAGCAGCCAAGTGGTAGGGCCAGATACGCAGTATTTT. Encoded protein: CASSQVVGPDTQYF.

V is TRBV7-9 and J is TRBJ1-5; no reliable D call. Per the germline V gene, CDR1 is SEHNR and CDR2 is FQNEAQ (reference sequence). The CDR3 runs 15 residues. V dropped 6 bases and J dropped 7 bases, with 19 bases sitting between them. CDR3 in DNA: TGTGCCAGCAGACGCCGGGAAAATGTGAGGCAGCCCCAGCATTTT. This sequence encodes CASRRRENVRQPQHF.

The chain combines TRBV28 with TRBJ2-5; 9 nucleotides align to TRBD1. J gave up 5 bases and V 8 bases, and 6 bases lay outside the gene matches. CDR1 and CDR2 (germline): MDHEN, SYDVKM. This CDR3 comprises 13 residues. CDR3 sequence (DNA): TGTGCCAGCTGGACAGGGGCAGGGGAGACCCAGTACTTC. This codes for CASWTGAGETQYF.

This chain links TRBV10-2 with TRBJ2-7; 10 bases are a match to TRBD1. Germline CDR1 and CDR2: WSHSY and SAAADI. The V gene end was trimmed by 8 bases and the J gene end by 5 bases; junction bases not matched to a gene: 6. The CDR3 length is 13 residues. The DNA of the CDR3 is TGCGCCAGCGGCTGGGACAGGGGCGACGAGCAGTACTTC. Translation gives CASGWDRGDEQYF.

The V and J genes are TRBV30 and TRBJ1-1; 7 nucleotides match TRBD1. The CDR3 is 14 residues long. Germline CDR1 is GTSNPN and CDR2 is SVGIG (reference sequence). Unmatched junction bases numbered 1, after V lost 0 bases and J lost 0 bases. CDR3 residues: CAWSVRGLNTEAFF. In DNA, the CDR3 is TGTGCCTGGAGTGTAAGGGGGCTGAACACTGAAGCTTTCTTT.

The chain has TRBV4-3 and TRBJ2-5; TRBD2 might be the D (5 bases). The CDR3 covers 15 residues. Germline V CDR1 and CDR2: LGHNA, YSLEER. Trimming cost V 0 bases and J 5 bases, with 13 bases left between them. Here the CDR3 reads CASSQDLTEGETQYF. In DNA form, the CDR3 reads TGCGCCAGCAGCCAAGATCTCACAGAGGGCGAGACCCAGTACTTC.

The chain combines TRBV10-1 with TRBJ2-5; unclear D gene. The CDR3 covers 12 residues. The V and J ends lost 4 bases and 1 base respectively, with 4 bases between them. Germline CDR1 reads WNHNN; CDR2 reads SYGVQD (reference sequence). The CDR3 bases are TGCGCCAGCAGTGGGGCCCAAGAGACCCAGTACTTC. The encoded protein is CASSGAQETQYF.

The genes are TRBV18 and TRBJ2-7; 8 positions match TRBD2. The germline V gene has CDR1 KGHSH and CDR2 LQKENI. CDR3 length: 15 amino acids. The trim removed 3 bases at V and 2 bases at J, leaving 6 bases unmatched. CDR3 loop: CASSPFSGTPYEQYF. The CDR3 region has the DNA TGTGCCAGCTCACCCTTTAGCGGGACCCCCTACGAGCAGTACTTC. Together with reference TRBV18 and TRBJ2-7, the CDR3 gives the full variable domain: NAGVMQNPRHLVRRRGQEARLRCSPMKGHSHVYWYRQLPEEGLKFMVYLQKENIIDESGMPKERFSAEFPKEGPSILRIQQVVRGDSAAYFCASSPFSGTPYEQYFGPGTRLTVT.

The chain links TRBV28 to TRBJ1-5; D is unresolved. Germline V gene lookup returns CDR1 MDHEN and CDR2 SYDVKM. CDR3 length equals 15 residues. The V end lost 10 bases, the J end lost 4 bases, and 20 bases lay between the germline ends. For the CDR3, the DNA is TGTGCCACCCGTCGAGAACGACCGACAAATCAGCCCCAGCATTTT. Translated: CATRRERPTNQPQHF. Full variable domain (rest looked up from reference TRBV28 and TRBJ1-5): DVKVTQSSRYLVKRTGEKVFLECVQDMDHENMFWYRQDPGLGLRLIYFSYDVKMKEKGDIPEGYSVSREKKERFSLILESASTNQTSMYLCATRRERPTNQPQHFGDGTRLSIL.

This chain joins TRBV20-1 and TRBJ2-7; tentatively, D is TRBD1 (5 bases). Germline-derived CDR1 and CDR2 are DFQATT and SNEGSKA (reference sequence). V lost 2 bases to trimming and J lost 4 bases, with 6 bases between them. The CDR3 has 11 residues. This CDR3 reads CSARRQYEQYF. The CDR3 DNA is TGCAGTGCTAGACGACAGTACGAGCAGTACTTC.

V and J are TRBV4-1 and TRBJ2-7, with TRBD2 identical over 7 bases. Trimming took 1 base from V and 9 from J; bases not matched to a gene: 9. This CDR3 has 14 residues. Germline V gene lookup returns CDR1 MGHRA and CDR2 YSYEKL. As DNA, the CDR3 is TGCGCCAGCAGCCAAGTAGTGGTGAGCGGGGTGCAGTACTTC. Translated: CASSQVVVSGVQYF.

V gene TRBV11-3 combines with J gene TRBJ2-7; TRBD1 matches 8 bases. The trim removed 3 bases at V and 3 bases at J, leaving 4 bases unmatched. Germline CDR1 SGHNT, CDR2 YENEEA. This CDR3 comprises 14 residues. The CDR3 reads CASSFGTGDYEQYF. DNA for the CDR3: TGTGCCAGCAGCTTCGGGACAGGAGACTACGAGCAGTACTTC.

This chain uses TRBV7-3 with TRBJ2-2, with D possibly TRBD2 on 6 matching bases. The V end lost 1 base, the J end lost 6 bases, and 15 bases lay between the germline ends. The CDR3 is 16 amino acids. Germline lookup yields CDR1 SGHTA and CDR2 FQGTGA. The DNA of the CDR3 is TGTGCCAGCAGCTTAAAAATGGCTAGCGTTCCCGGGGAGCTGTTTTTT. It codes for CASSLKMASVPGELFF.

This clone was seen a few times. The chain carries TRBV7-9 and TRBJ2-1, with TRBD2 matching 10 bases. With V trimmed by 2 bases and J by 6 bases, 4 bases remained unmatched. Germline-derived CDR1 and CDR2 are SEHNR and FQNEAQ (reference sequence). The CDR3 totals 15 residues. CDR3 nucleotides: TGTGCCAGCAGCTTATCTAGCGGGAGAACCAATGAGCAGTTCTTC. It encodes CASSLSSGRTNEQFF.

CDR3 region: CASSHLAGEQENEQFF. The CDR3 DNA sequence: TGTGCCAGCAGCCATCTCGCGGGAGAGCAGGAGAATGAGCAGTTCTTC. J is TRBJ2-1 and V is TRBV11-2; TRBD2 matches 7 bases. The CDR3 is 16 amino acids. CDR1 and CDR2 from the germline V gene are SGHAT and FQNNGV. After removal of 5 bases from V and 7 bases from J, the junction contained 14 bases not matched to a gene.

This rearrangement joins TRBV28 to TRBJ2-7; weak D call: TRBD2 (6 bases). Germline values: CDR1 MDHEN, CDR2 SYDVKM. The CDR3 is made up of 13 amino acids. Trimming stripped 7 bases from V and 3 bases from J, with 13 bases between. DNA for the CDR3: TGTGCCAGCAATGTTGTTAGCGGCTACGAGCAGTACTTC. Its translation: CASNVVSGYEQYF.

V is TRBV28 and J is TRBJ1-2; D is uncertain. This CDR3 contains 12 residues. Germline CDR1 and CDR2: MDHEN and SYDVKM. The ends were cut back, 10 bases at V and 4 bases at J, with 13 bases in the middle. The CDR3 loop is CAIHTEPYGYTF. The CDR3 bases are TGTGCCATCCACACGGAACCCTATGGCTACACCTTC.

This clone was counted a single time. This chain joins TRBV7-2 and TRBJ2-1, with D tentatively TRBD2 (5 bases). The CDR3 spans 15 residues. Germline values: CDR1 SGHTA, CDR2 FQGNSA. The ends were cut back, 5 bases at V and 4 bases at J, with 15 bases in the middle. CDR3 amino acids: CASSVGSSPYNEQFF. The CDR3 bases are TGTGCCAGCAGCGTAGGTTCTAGCCCATACAATGAGCAGTTCTTC.

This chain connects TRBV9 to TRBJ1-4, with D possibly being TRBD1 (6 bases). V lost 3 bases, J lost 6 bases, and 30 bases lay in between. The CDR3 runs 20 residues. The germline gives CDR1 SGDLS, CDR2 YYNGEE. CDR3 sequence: CASSGERGRGATQLDEKLFF. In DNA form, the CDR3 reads TGTGCCAGCAGCGGAGAGAGAGGCCGGGGGGCCACGCAACTGGATGAAAAACTGTTTTTT.

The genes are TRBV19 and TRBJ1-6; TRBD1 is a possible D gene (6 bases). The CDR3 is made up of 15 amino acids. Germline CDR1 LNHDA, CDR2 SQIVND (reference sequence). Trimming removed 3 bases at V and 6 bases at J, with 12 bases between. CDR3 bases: TGTGCCAGTAGTATCTTTACAGGGAGTAATTCACCCCTCCACTTT. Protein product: CASSIFTGSNSPLHF.